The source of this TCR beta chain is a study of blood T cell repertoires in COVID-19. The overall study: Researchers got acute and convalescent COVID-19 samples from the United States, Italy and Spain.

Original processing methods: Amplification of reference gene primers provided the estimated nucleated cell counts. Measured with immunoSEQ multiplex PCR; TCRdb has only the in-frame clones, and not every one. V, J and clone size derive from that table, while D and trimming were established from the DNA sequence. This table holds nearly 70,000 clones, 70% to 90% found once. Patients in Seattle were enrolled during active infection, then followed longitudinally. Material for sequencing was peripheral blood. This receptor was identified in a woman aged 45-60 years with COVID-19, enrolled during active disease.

For the CDR3, the DNA is TGTGCCAGCAGTTTACTAGCGGGGACCTACGAGCAGTACTTC. Translation gives CASSLLAGTYEQYF. The chain has TRBV7-2 and TRBJ2-7, with 10 nucleotides matching TRBD2. Germline V gene sequence: CDR1 SGHTA, CDR2 FQGNSA. The CDR3 contains 14 residues. With V trimmed by 6 bases and J by 2 bases, 4 bases remained unmatched.